The 21 T cell receptor beta chains presented below share a single source sample, sequenced in a study of human T cells and chemical hapten exposure. TCRdb independently ran MiXCR on the RACE reads; one entry per CDR3 protein. This sample has approximately 71,000 distinct CDR3 sequences, with around 10% found just once. The time point: patch test 3, about 24 weeks after DPC sensitization. Treatment in this sample: therapeutic diphenylcyclopropenone sensitization with weekly scalp DPC. The sequenced sample was whole blood, obtained in connection with sensitization to the hapten diphenylcyclopropenone (DPC). These receptors all come from a woman in her forties or fifties with alopecia areata. Some clones in this sample may be carry-over from other donors' samples.

This clonotype was counted ten times or more. The chain carries TRBV18 and TRBJ2-5; 7 bases are shared with TRBD1. The V gene end was trimmed by 2 bases and the J gene end by 1 base; junction bases not matched to a gene: 1. The CDR3 extends over 14 amino acids. CDR1 is KGHSH and CDR2 is LQKENI in the germline V gene. In nucleotides, the CDR3 is TGTGCCAGCTCACCAGGACAGGTCCAAGAGACCCAGTACTTC. Its protein product is CASSPGQVQETQYF.

This clonotype occurred a few times. J is TRBJ2-5 and V is TRBV9; D is unresolved. Germline V CDR1 and CDR2: SGDLS, YYNGEE. This CDR3 contains 14 residues. The V end was cut by 0 bases, the J end by 2 bases, with 8 bases between. CDR3 loop: CASSVANGQETQYF. The CDR3 bases are TGTGCCAGCAGCGTAGCTAACGGACAAGAGACCCAGTACTTC.

The table lists this clonotype with many counts. The chain carries TRBV12-3 or TRBV12-4 and TRBJ2-3, with D possibly being TRBD2 (5 bases). This CDR3 is built from 15 residues. Trimming removed 3 bases from V and 2 bases from J, with 12 bases in between. The CDR3 loop reads CASSLRAGVTDTQYF. The DNA of the CDR3 is TGTGCCAGCAGTTTGAGGGCCGGAGTCACAGATACGCAGTATTTT.

This clonotype appeared many times. The chain recombines TRBV7-9 with TRBJ2-5, with D perhaps TRBD1 (6 bases). Germline V gene lookup returns CDR1 SEHNR and CDR2 FQNEAQ (reference sequence). The V gene lost 5 bases and the J gene lost 1 base, with 11 bases spanning the gap. CDR3 length equals 14 residues. CDR3 bases: TGTGCCAGCAGCAAACAGGGACCCCAAGAGACCCAGTACTTC. Protein: CASSKQGPQETQYF.

In this sample, this clonotype turned up many times. The chain carries TRBV9 and TRBJ1-3; no clear D. The germline CDR1 and CDR2 sequences are SGDLS and YYNGEE. This CDR3 has 13 amino acids. V lost 3 bases, J lost 2 bases, and 6 bases lay in between. CDR3 region: CASSADAGNTIYF. The CDR3 region has the DNA TGTGCCAGCAGCGCGGACGCTGGAAACACCATATATTTT.

This clonotype was seen repeatedly, ten times or more. The CDR3 DNA reads TGTGCCAGCTGGACTGGGAGTCTCAATCAGCCCCAGCATTTT. Residues: CASWTGSLNQPQHF. V is TRBV6-2 or TRBV6-3 and J is TRBJ1-5; D unclear. The length of the CDR3 is 14 residues. V lost 8 bases, J lost 3 bases, and 14 bases lay in between. Germline V lookup: CDR1 MNHEY, CDR2 SVGEGT.

This clonotype was recorded at least ten times. V usage is TRBV6-5 and J usage is TRBJ1-1, with TRBD1 as a possible D gene (5 bases). Between the trimmed V and J ends, which lost 8 bases and 3 bases, there was a span of 16 bases. CDR3 length: 14 residues. Germline values: CDR1 MNHEY, CDR2 SVGAGI. CDR3 nucleotides: TGTGCCAGCTTTTTGTTAGGGGAGGACACTGAAGCTTTCTTT. This gives the protein CASFLLGEDTEAFF.

V gene TRBV9 combines with J gene TRBJ2-7; D may be TRBD1 (5 bases). This CDR3 comprises 17 residues. Looked up from germline, CDR1 is SGDLS and CDR2 is YYNGEE. Deletions cut 0 bases from V and 4 bases from J, with 20 bases between. The CDR3 loop reads CASSVDDETAGQYEQYF. The CDR3 nucleotides are TGTGCCAGCAGCGTAGACGATGAGACAGCTGGTCAATACGAGCAGTACTTC. Full variable domain (outside the CDR3, taken from reference TRBV9 and TRBJ2-7): DSGVTQTPKHLITATGQRVTLRCSPRSGDLSVYWYQQSLDQGLQFLIQYYNGEERAKGNILERFSAQQFPDLHSELNLSSLELGDSALYFCASSVDDETAGQYEQYFGPGTRLTVT.

This clonotype was seen many times. The V gene is TRBV11-2, the J gene TRBJ2-1, with D possibly TRBD2 on 6 matching bases. Germline CDR1 SGHAT, CDR2 FQNNGV. The germline V and J ends were trimmed by 7 bases and 2 bases, with 12 bases remaining between them. This CDR3 has 14 amino acids. CDR3 nucleotides: TGTGCCAGCATCCGGGAGTATCCCTACAATGAGCAGTTCTTC. Protein: CASIREYPYNEQFF.

The J gene is TRBJ2-4, the V gene TRBV29-1; D may be TRBD1 or TRBD2 (5 bases each). The CDR3 has 15 residues. Trimming removed 7 bases from V and 1 base from J, with 17 bases in between. Germline V gene sequence: CDR1 SQVTM, CDR2 ANQGSEA. The CDR3 sequence is CSARYRGRAKNIQYF. CDR3 nucleotides: TGCAGCGCCCGTTATCGGGGACGGGCCAAAAACATTCAGTACTTC.

A few counts support this clonotype. V is TRBV28 and J is TRBJ2-5, with 7 bases identical to TRBD2. Germline lookup yields CDR1 MDHEN and CDR2 SYDVKM. This CDR3 has 15 residues. The V gene end was trimmed by 3 bases and the J gene end by 2 bases; junction bases not matched to a gene: 6. The CDR3 is CASSFIGEGQETQYF. Written as DNA, the CDR3 is TGTGCCAGCAGTTTTATAGGGGAGGGTCAAGAGACCCAGTACTTC. Variable domain in full (rest from reference TRBV28 and TRBJ2-5): DVKVTQSSRYLVKRTGEKVFLECVQDMDHENMFWYRQDPGLGLRLIYFSYDVKMKEKGDIPEGYSVSREKKERFSLILESASTNQTSMYLCASSFIGEGQETQYFGPGTRLLVL.

This clonotype was seen a few times. J is TRBJ1-5 and V is TRBV12-3 or TRBV12-4; no clear D gene. There are 17 residues in the CDR3. Trimming removed 5 bases at V and 3 bases at J, with 20 bases between. The CDR3 nucleotides are TGTGCCAGCAGTCTCTTTCTGGGGAGCGGCAACAATCAGCCCCAGCATTTT. Its translation: CASSLFLGSGNNQPQHF.

Ten or more counts support this clonotype. This chain uses TRBV12-2 with TRBJ2-1. TRBV12-2 is listed as a pseudogene. The CDR3 has 16 amino acids. The CDR3 is CASRLDRTRGHNEQFF. Here the CDR3 DNA reads TGTGCAAGTCGCTTAGATAGGACCCGTGGGCACAATGAGCAGTTCTTC.

This clonotype was found a few times. The chain links TRBV6-2 or TRBV6-3 to TRBJ2-3; D tentatively fits TRBD1 or TRBD2 (5 bases each). V was clipped by 3 bases and J by 6 bases, with 28 bases between them. CDR3 length: 19 amino acids. Germline assignment: CDR1 MNHEY and CDR2 SVGEGT. CDR3 DNA: TGTGCCAGCAGTTATCCATACCTCAGTCGGGGACCCCCTCTGGATACGCAGTATTTT. Its translation is CASSYPYLSRGPPLDTQYF.

This clonotype has a handful of counts. This sequence joins TRBV28 and TRBJ2-2; D uncertain. CDR1 is MDHEN and CDR2 is SYDVKM in the germline V gene. The CDR3 loop spans 13 amino acids. The germline V and J ends were trimmed by 6 bases and 4 bases, with 9 bases remaining between them. As DNA, the CDR3 is TGTGCCAGCAGACCCGGACCCACCGGGGAGCTGTTTTTT. This translates into CASRPGPTGELFF. Looking up the rest from reference TRBV28 and TRBJ2-2 gives the full variable domain: DVKVTQSSRYLVKRTGEKVFLECVQDMDHENMFWYRQDPGLGLRLIYFSYDVKMKEKGDIPEGYSVSREKKERFSLILESASTNQTSMYLCASRPGPTGELFFGEGSRLTVL.

This clonotype was seen more than once but under ten times. The J gene is TRBJ2-4, the V gene TRBV5-1; no clear D gene. Trimming stripped 3 bases from V and 0 bases from J, with 10 bases between. The CDR3 extends over 15 amino acids. Looked up from germline, CDR1 is SGHRS and CDR2 is YFSETQ. The CDR3 nucleotides are TGCGCCAGCAGCTCGGACGAAATAGCCAAAAACATTCAGTACTTC. This encodes CASSSDEIAKNIQYF. Full variable domain (missing parts from reference TRBV5-1 and TRBJ2-4): KAGVTQTPRYLIKTRGQQVTLSCSPISGHRSVSWYQQTPGQGLQFLFEYFSETQRNKGNFPGRFSGRQFSNSRSEMNVSTLELGDSALYLCASSSDEIAKNIQYFGAGTRLSVL.

CDR3: CASSLREKLFF. Here the CDR3 DNA reads TGTGCCAGCAGTTTAAGAGAAAAACTGTTTTTT. V gene TRBV28 combines with J gene TRBJ1-4, with D hard to call. V was clipped by 2 bases and J by 8 bases, with 3 bases between them. The CDR3 contains 11 residues. Germline loops: CDR1 MDHEN, CDR2 SYDVKM.

CDR3 amino acids: CASRAWESFGSPLHF. The CDR3 DNA reads as TGCGCCAGCAGGGCCTGGGAGTCCTTCGGTTCACCCCTCCACTTT. The V gene is TRBV4-1, the J gene TRBJ1-6; D is uncertain. V shed 6 bases and J shed 9 bases, with 18 bases lying between them. CDR1 MGHRA and CDR2 YSYEKL come from the germline V gene. The CDR3 runs 15 residues.

The chain has TRBV5-8 and TRBJ2-1; D is uncertain. The CDR3 is 16 residues long. The V end was cut by 0 bases, the J end by 0 bases, with 10 bases between. CDR1 SGHTS and CDR2 YDEGEE come from the germline V gene. The CDR3 DNA reads TGTGCCAGCAGCTTGGCCTTGCGGAGCTCCTACAATGAGCAGTTCTTC. Protein: CASSLALRSSYNEQFF. Looking up the rest from reference TRBV5-8 and TRBJ2-1 gives the full variable domain: EAGVTQSPTHLIKTRGQQATLRCSPISGHTSVYWYQQALGLGLQFLLWYDEGEERNRGNFPPRFSGRQFPNYSSELNVNALELEDSALYLCASSLALRSSYNEQFFGPGTRLTVL.

This clonotype was observed at least ten times. This chain joins TRBV19 and TRBJ2-3; no clear D gene. Per the germline V gene, CDR1 is LNHDA and CDR2 is SQIVND (reference sequence). This CDR3 is 14 amino acids long. V lost 3 bases to trimming and J lost 0 bases, with 7 bases between them. The CDR3 protein is CASSITTSTDTQYF. Here the CDR3 DNA reads TGTGCCAGTAGTATTACGACCAGCACAGATACGCAGTATTTT. Looking up the rest from reference TRBV19 and TRBJ2-3 gives the full variable domain: DGGITQSPKYLFRKEGQNVTLSCEQNLNHDAMYWYRQDPGQGLRLIYYSQIVNDFQKGDIAEGYSVSREKKESFPLTVTSAQKNPTAFYLCASSITTSTDTQYFGPGTRLTVL.

The chain joins TRBV20-1 to TRBJ2-1, with D maybe TRBD1 (6 bases). The ends were cut back, 3 bases at V and 15 bases at J, with 18 bases in the middle. The CDR3 length is 12 residues. The germline V gene encodes CDR1 DFQATT and CDR2 SNEGSKA (reference sequence). CDR3 DNA: TGCAGTGCTAGTCCTCCACAGGGATCTCGGTTCTTC. Protein product: CSASPPQGSRFF.